This is a list of T cell receptor beta chains from one sample in a study of T cells in Graves' hyperthyroidism and ophthalmopathy. Each CDR3 protein is one row after TCRdb ran MiXCR on the multiplex PCR reads. The sample has about 340,000 distinct CDR3 sequences, around 23% seen once; the top ten hold under 55%. The sequencing sample was made of blood. The receptors were gathered from a woman aged 45-60 years with Graves' hyperthyroidism. Both conserved end residues are part of each CDR3.

j_gene,v_gene,CDR3aa
TRBJ2-2,TRBV27,CASGLQGVGRTGELFF
TRBJ2-1,TRBV5-1,CASSLEQGANEQFF
TRBJ2-2,TRBV25-1,CASSDISHNTGELFF
TRBJ1-1,TRBV28,CASSDPRGTEAFF
TRBJ2-7,TRBV12-3/TRBV12-4,CASSPSWGRGHEQYF
TRBJ1-5,TRBV2,CASTGQNNQPQHF
TRBJ2-5,TRBV10-3,CAISGISAETQYF
TRBJ1-1,TRBV7-2,CASQGAEAFF
TRBJ2-1,TRBV19,CASISGGKDEQFF
TRBJ1-6,TRBV3-1,CASRQANSPLHF
TRBJ1-5,TRBV20-1,CSARESMRSRDQPQHF
TRBJ2-4,TRBV12-3/TRBV12-4,CASSLGRAKNIQYF
TRBJ1-2,TRBV2,CASRGQGYYGYTF
TRBJ2-1,TRBV7-2,CASSLVLAGGGSYNEQFF
TRBJ2-3,TRBV7-2,CASSWLAGAGTDTQYF
TRBJ1-4,TRBV4-1,CASSQPGTAYNEKLFF
TRBJ2-1,TRBV5-1,CASSSTSGGRGNEQFF
TRBJ2-7,TRBV20-1,CSARDRGHSYEQYF
TRBJ2-1,TRBV5-1,CASSLARLVGEQFF
TRBJ2-1,TRBV29-1,CSATQSGNYNEQFF
TRBJ2-3,TRBV7-9,CASSLVVVQGGADTQYF
TRBJ1-1,TRBV18,CASSGSWGGTEAFF
TRBJ2-7,TRBV12-5,CASGPTPGEGNYEQYF
TRBJ1-2,TRBV5-1,CASSSQGAVGYTF
TRBJ2-7,TRBV28,CASRGGQLFSEQYF
TRBJ2-7,TRBV20-1,CSATGLVGDYEQYF
TRBJ1-4,TRBV4-1,CASSQDESRVFEKLFF
TRBJ1-6,TRBV6-1,CASSGDRESAPLHF
TRBJ1-2,TRBV24-1,CATSDTAVGYTF
TRBJ2-7,TRBV7-9,CASSLEGDRYEQYF
TRBJ1-1,TRBV19,CASSHREIMNTEAFF
TRBJ1-4,TRBV7-2,CASSQGTGEKLFF
TRBJ1-1,TRBV29-1,CSVDRQPMNTEAFF
TRBJ2-3,TRBV9,CASSVEGRTDTQYF
TRBJ2-7,TRBV28,CASSLARFEQYF
TRBJ1-1,TRBV7-8,CASSPQGRAFF
TRBJ1-2,TRBV18,CASSPKGGTDYGYTF
TRBJ1-6,TRBV5-1,CASSLEDYSPLHF
TRBJ2-5,TRBV27,CASKDSGGGETQYF
TRBJ1-2,TRBV11-2,CASTRLGRSNGYTF
TRBJ2-7,TRBV24-1,CATSERDGRRDTYEQYF
TRBJ2-7,TRBV28,CASSLSPTYEQYF
TRBJ1-6,TRBV30,CAWRRQGLGPLHF
TRBJ2-7,TRBV12-3/TRBV12-4,CASSLDSAGTEQYF
TRBJ2-5,TRBV20-1,CSASVVGGRETQYF
TRBJ2-1,TRBV19,CASSTSGGRYNEQFF
TRBJ2-1,TRBV11-2,CASSLGAVAYNEQFF
TRBJ1-2,TRBV27,CASSFLGARGYTF
TRBJ2-7,TRBV28,CASSLDQGTHSYEQYF
TRBJ1-6,TRBV28,CASSLPGFSNSPLHF
TRBJ1-1,TRBV2,CASTPRDSKGTEAFF
TRBJ2-5,TRBV28,CASSLSWTEETQYF